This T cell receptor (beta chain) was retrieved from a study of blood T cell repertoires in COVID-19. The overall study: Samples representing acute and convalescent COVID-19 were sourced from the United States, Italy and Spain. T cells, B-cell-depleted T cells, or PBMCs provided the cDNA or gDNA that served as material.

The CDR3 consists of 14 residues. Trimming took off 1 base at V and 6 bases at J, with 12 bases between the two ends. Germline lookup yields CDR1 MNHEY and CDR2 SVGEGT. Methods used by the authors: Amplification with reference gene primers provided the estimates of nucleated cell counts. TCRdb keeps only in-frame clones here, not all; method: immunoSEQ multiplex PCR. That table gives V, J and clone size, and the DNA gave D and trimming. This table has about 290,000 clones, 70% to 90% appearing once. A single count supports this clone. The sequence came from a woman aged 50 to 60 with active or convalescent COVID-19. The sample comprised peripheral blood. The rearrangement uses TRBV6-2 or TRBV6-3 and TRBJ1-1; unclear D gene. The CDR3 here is CASSYWPRQAEAFF. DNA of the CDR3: TGTGCCAGCAGTTACTGGCCCCGTCAAGCTGAAGCTTTCTTT.